This T cell receptor (beta chain) comes out of a study of beta chain features in type 1 diabetes (dated 2018 in TCRdb). About the study as a whole: Patients and healthy donors did not differ in mean age, gender distribution, total cell number or subset yield. A total of 100 million to 140 million sorted cells were examined across all samples, and the number of cells per subset was strongly correlated with RNA yield. Regulatory and stem cell-like memory subsets were obtained from only 8 patients and about 8 healthy donors, while naive and central memory subsets were obtained from all 30 or so donors. The study compared the TCRB repertoires of sorted circulating CD4+ T cell subsets in recently diagnosed type 1 diabetes patients with those in matched healthy donors.

A single peripheral blood draw of approximately 120 mL on average was collected from each donor into heparinised tubes. A BD FACSAria II was used to sort naive, central memory, regulatory and stem cell-like memory CD4+ T cells with a panel that included CD45RO, CCR7, CD25, CD127, CD95 and CD27. Every sorted population had a purity above 95%. PBMCs were isolated right away by Lymphoprep density gradient centrifugation and were stained directly, without culture. So that batch effects would be minimized, each experiment stained and sorted samples in pairs, pairing one healthy donor with one patient. About this clone: The antigen it binds to is not known. A junction end diverges from the germline sequence, so it may reflect a read error.

Study-wide findings and limitations: At VDJ recombination sites, patients with type 1 diabetes made fewer insertions and deleted more nucleotides, a pattern implying thymic rearrangement abnormalities. Naive, central memory and regulatory TCRB repertoires appeared more similar among patients than among healthy donors. Because cDNA was sequenced instead of genomic DNA, activated cells with high expression could be over-represented, although the groups did not differ in activation or CD3 levels. HLA sub-analyses involved small numbers of individuals, so any influence of HLA type on TCRB rearrangement remained unresolved. Shorter templates might have been favored by PCR, but patient and control samples were amplified and corrected together, so both groups would have been affected equally by any skew. Type 1 diabetes patients showed a moderate but significant shortening of TCRB CDR3 length in all four CD4+ subsets.

The germline V gene (reference sequence) sets CDR1 to PRHDT and CDR2 to FYEKMQ. The CDR3 spans 14 residues, from the cysteine through the phenylalanine. Kept here is only the CDR3 DNA, which spans 42 bases and is read in frame from base 1. The entire isolated RNA was reverse transcribed using the High Capacity cDNA Reverse Transcription Kit, and thus expressed TCRB transcripts were sequenced. Naive, central memory and regulatory T cell samples underwent deep immunoSEQ sequencing, averaging roughly 3.3 million total reads per sample. Sorted cells were lysed in RLT buffer and RNA was extracted with DNase-treated RNeasy Micro or Mini kits, depending on cell number. To prevent cross-contamination, each cell subset was processed individually, whereas patient and healthy donor samples were processed jointly. The immunoSEQ multiplex PCR was used to amplify TCRB sequences from cDNA, generating 87-bp fragments that spanned the CDR3 region. Sequencing of the amplicons was performed on the Illumina HiSeq platform. For the original study's pipeline: PCR bias was corrected computationally using synthetic template baselines, and reads within Hamming distance 2 were collapsed, with unmergeable singletons discarded. Reads were aligned against IMGT to assign V, D and J genes, CDR3 length and insertions or deletions at six rearrangement sites. Within each subset, clonotype counts were normalized to sorted cell number, after which true diversity and Gini coefficients were computed with the tcR R package. The overlap coefficient, calculated on TCRB nucleotide sequences, was used to quantify repertoire sharing. As a proxy for the pre-selection repertoire, out-of-frame TCRB sequences from naive cells were analyzed. This immuneACCESS table, as held by TCRdb, lists in-frame sequences with V and J called but not all clones. Of the missing ones, under half trace to an unresolved V gene in checked studies; the others have no known cause. The D gene and trimming were derived from the DNA, and the V and J assignments and clone size from that table. The sample yields about 900,000 clones; about 17% were counted once. Around 0.02% of the sample is held by the ten biggest clonotypes.

This receptor was taken from a woman between 18 and 29 years old in good health. Sequencing was carried out using naive CD4+ T cells from blood. This sample's cell subset or site label indicates: true naive CD4+ T cells. This sequence uses TRBV13 and TRBJ2-7; the D gene is perhaps TRBD2, from 7 matching bases. The DNA reads as follows: TGTGCCCGCAGCCGGGGGCGGGGGAACTACGAGCAGTACTTC. It translates to CARSRGRGNYEQYF.